The next 27 T cell receptor beta chains were all read from a single sample in a study of PD-1 blockade in classical Hodgkin lymphoma. TCRdb's copy holds only in-frame clones and misses some; the assay was immunoSEQ multiplex PCR. The table lists 40,000 to 45,000 clones, approximately 78% of them singletons. All patients relapsed after autologous stem cell transplantation, and brentuximab vedotin exposure varied. The input for sequencing was peripheral blood mononuclear cells (PBMCs), taken at baseline. The receptors derive from a human donor with classical Hodgkin lymphoma.

The chain has TRBV18 and TRBJ2-1; TRBD1 matches 11 bases. CDR1 and CDR2 from the germline V gene are KGHSH and LQKENI. The CDR3 is 15 residues long. The V segment lost 6 bases and the J segment 3 bases; nucleotides outside the gene matches: 4. The CDR3 DNA follows: TGTGCCAGCTCCCTGGACAGGGGGCACTACAATGAGCAGTTCTTC. It encodes CASSLDRGHYNEQFF.

The chain has TRBV19 and TRBJ2-7, with D maybe TRBD2 (5 bases). Between the trimmed V and J ends, which lost 3 bases and 1 base, there was a span of 13 bases. This CDR3 spans 15 amino acids. Germline V gene sequence: CDR1 LNHDA, CDR2 SQIVND (reference sequence). The CDR3 here is CASSMSGIGSYEQYF. The DNA of the CDR3 is TGTGCCAGTAGTATGTCGGGGATCGGGTCCTACGAGCAGTACTTC.

The chain links TRBV7-7 to TRBJ2-4; TRBD1 matches at 9 bases. Losses at the gene ends were 5 bases for V and 11 bases for J; bases not matched to a gene: 10. The CDR3 consists of 14 residues. CDR1 is SSHAT and CDR2 is FNYEAQ in the germline V gene (reference sequence). The CDR3 DNA sequence: TGTGCCAGCAGCCCGGTGAGGACAGGGGAACTTCAGTACTTC. It yields the protein CASSPVRTGELQYF.

V and J are TRBV6-4 and TRBJ2-7; D is undetermined. V shed 8 bases and J shed 5 bases, with 7 bases lying between them. Germline lookup yields CDR1 MRHNA and CDR2 SNTAGT. CDR3 length: 10 amino acids. CDR3 in DNA: TGTGCCAGCCGCCCCCACGAGCAGTACTTC. Its protein product is CASRPHEQYF.

This chain connects TRBV6-1 to TRBJ2-5; the match to TRBD2 covers 14 bases. The CDR3 sequence is 16 residues long. V lost 4 bases to trimming and J lost 2 bases; unmatched junction nucleotides: 3. Germline CDR1 and CDR2: MNHNS and SASEGT. The CDR3 loop is CASSVGTSGGQETQYF. DNA of the CDR3: TGTGCCAGCAGTGTTGGGACTAGCGGGGGACAAGAGACCCAGTACTTC.

V gene TRBV4-1 combines with J gene TRBJ2-7, with 8 bases that match TRBD2. Germline lookup yields CDR1 MGHRA and CDR2 YSYEKL. Trimming cost V 3 bases and J 4 bases; bases outside gene matches: 11. This CDR3 is 16 amino acids long. CDR3 in DNA: TGCGCCAGCAGCCAGGCACCGGGACTAGGGGGGTACGAGCAGTACTTC. This gives the protein CASSQAPGLGGYEQYF.

The CDR3 sequence: CASSLPPWGQGSEKLFF. CDR3 DNA sequence: TGTGCCAGCAGCTTACCCCCGTGGGGACAGGGAAGTGAAAAACTGTTTTTT. J is TRBJ1-4 and V is TRBV11-2; the match to TRBD1 covers 9 bases. Looked up from germline, CDR1 is SGHAT and CDR2 is FQNNGV. This CDR3 is 17 amino acids long. V shed 2 bases and J 7 bases; nucleotides not matched to a gene: 11.

The V and J genes are TRBV18 and TRBJ1-4; 7 positions agree with TRBD1. Germline CDR1 KGHSH, CDR2 LQKENI. CDR3 length: 17 amino acids. With 2 bases clipped from V and 4 bases from J, the junction kept 10 bases outside the gene matches. The DNA of the CDR3 is TGTGCCAGCTCACCAGAACCTCTGACAGGGAATAATGAAAAACTGTTTTTT. It translates to CASSPEPLTGNNEKLFF. The entire variable domain, with the rest obtained from reference TRBV18 and TRBJ1-4, is as follows: NAGVMQNPRHLVRRRGQEARLRCSPMKGHSHVYWYRQLPEEGLKFMVYLQKENIIDESGMPKERFSAEFPKEGPSILRIQQVVRGDSAAYFCASSPEPLTGNNEKLFFGSGTQLSVL.

This clone is termed medium-sized. The chain links TRBV10-3 to TRBJ2-1, with TRBD2 as a possible D gene (5 bases). In germline, CDR1 is ENHRY, CDR2 SYGVKD. This CDR3 spans 11 amino acids. V was pared by 2 bases and J by 9 bases, with 5 bases between. CDR3 DNA: TGTGCCATCAGTGAGGGGAGTGAGCAGTTCTTC. It translates to CAISEGSEQFF.

The chain carries TRBV19 and TRBJ2-1; D remains unclear. V dropped 5 bases and J dropped 0 bases, with 11 bases sitting between them. The V gene's germline CDR1 is LNHDA and CDR2 SQIVND (reference sequence). The CDR3 has 15 amino acids. CDR3: CASSWIGHSYNEQFF. The CDR3 bases are TGTGCCAGTAGTTGGATTGGGCACTCCTACAATGAGCAGTTCTTC.

This chain links TRBV2 with TRBJ2-1; 9 bases map to TRBD2. The J segment lost 4 bases and the V segment lost 7 bases, leaving 17 bases of the junction unmatched. The CDR3 contains 18 residues. The germline V gene encodes CDR1 SNHLY and CDR2 FYNNEI. CDR3 protein: CASTPVLSRRGGYNEQFF. DNA of the CDR3: TGTGCCAGCACTCCCGTCCTCTCCCGGCGGGGGGGATACAATGAGCAGTTCTTC.

The chain combines TRBV7-9 with TRBJ1-1; D uncertain. This CDR3 has 14 residues. CDR1 SEHNR and CDR2 FQNEAQ come from the germline V gene (reference sequence). Trimming shortened V by 8 bases and J by 4 bases, and 17 bases separated the two germline ends. The CDR3 loop is CASFQEGRPTEAFF. The CDR3 DNA reads TGTGCCAGCTTTCAGGAGGGAAGACCCACTGAAGCTTTCTTT.

The rearrangement joins TRBV9 to TRBJ2-3; 9 bases agree with TRBD2. The CDR3 extends over 15 amino acids. Germline trimming cut 5 bases from V and 7 bases from J; bases unmatched to any gene: 11. The germline V gene has CDR1 SGDLS and CDR2 YYNGEE. DNA of the CDR3: TGTGCCAGCAGTGAGGCGGGGGGGTCCGGATATACGCAGTATTTT. Its translation is CASSEAGGSGYTQYF.

The chain joins TRBV5-2 to TRBJ2-7; the table's D gene call, TRBD1, was not cross checked with the DNA. TRBV5-2 is marked as a pseudogene. The CDR3 contains 15 residues. The CDR3 reads CASSPGTGEGYEQYF. The DNA of the CDR3 is TGCGCCAGCAGCCCTGGGACAGGGGAGGGATACGAGCAGTACTTC.

V usage is TRBV10-2 and J usage is TRBJ2-7; maybe TRBD2 (5 bases). Trimming left V 0 bases short and J 6 bases short, with 18 bases between. Germline loops: CDR1 WSHSY, CDR2 SAAADI. This CDR3 has 16 residues. CDR3: CASSESYGEGPLEQYF. CDR3 sequence (DNA): TGCGCCAGCAGTGAGTCATACGGGGAAGGTCCCCTCGAGCAGTACTTC.

This clone is a singleton in its sample. This sequence joins TRBV6-5 and TRBJ1-1, with 7 bases aligning to TRBD1. V lost 2 bases and J lost 5; bases outside the gene matches: 5. This CDR3 is built from 14 residues. Germline V lookup: CDR1 MNHEY, CDR2 SVGAGI. The CDR3 nucleotides read TGTGCCAGCAGTTACAGGGGGCCGGGGACTGAAGCTTTCTTT. Translated: CASSYRGPGTEAFF.

The rearrangement joins TRBV2 to TRBJ2-7, with 9 bases identical to TRBD1. V lost 11 bases to trimming and J lost 0 bases; unmatched junction nucleotides: 8. Looked up from germline, CDR1 is SNHLY and CDR2 is FYNNEI. The CDR3 has 14 residues. CDR3 sequence: CACHPGQGSYEQYF. The CDR3 DNA follows: TGTGCCTGCCATCCGGGACAGGGCTCCTACGAGCAGTACTTC.

This chain links TRBV15 with TRBJ2-7, with 7 bases fitting TRBD2. Per the germline V gene, CDR1 is LNHNV and CDR2 is YYDKDF (reference sequence). Unmatched junction bases numbered 8, after V lost 4 bases and J lost 2 bases. The CDR3 totals 15 residues. CDR3 region: CATSNQRGLAYEQYF. The CDR3 region has the DNA TGTGCCACCAGCAACCAGCGGGGCCTGGCCTACGAGCAGTACTTC.

The genes are TRBV7-9 and TRBJ2-1; 7 nucleotides align to TRBD1. The CDR3 totals 12 residues. The trim removed 3 bases at V and 12 bases at J, leaving 5 bases unmatched. Germline lookup yields CDR1 SEHNR and CDR2 FQNEAQ (reference sequence). The CDR3 DNA reads as TGTGCCAGCAGCTTGAGGGGGCAGGGGCAGTTCTTC. Translated, it gives CASSLRGQGQFF.

This chain links TRBV4-1 with TRBJ1-2; D is ambiguous. The CDR3 covers 15 residues. The germline CDR1 and CDR2 sequences are MGHRA and YSYEKL. The germline V and J ends were trimmed by 1 base and 0 bases, with 9 bases remaining between them. The CDR3 sequence: CASSQGSQTNYGYTF. CDR3 bases: TGCGCCAGCAGCCAAGGAAGCCAGACTAACTATGGCTACACCTTC.

The chain carries TRBV7-9 and TRBJ1-2, with TRBD1 identical over 7 bases. J lost 8 bases, V lost 5 bases, and 8 bases had no gene match. Looked up from germline, CDR1 is SEHNR and CDR2 is FQNEAQ (reference sequence). CDR3 length equals 13 residues. The CDR3 sequence is CASSGLRQGGYTF. CDR3 in DNA: TGTGCCAGCAGCGGATTACGACAGGGAGGCTACACCTTC.

V gene TRBV7-6 combines with J gene TRBJ2-3; either TRBD1 or TRBD2 may fit D (5 bases each). The CDR3 has 15 residues. V lost 1 base to trimming and J lost 5 bases, with 13 bases between them. Per germline, CDR1 SGHVS and CDR2 FNYEAQ. This CDR3 reads CASSLEPGAGDTQYF. CDR3 DNA sequence: TGTGCCAGCAGCTTAGAGCCCGGGGCGGGAGATACGCAGTATTTT.

This clone occurred a few times. The gene calls are TRBV27 and TRBJ1-2; unclear D gene. Per the germline V gene, CDR1 is MNHEY and CDR2 is SMNVEV (reference sequence). Trimming took off 8 bases at V and 5 bases at J, with 12 bases between the two ends. CDR3 length: 12 amino acids. The CDR3 region is CASGLGRYGYTF. CDR3 nucleotide sequence: TGTGCCAGCGGTCTGGGGAGATATGGCTACACCTTC.

This chain links TRBV4-3 with TRBJ1-2; no reliable D call. V dropped 0 bases and J dropped 2 bases, with 10 bases sitting between them. Germline V lookup: CDR1 LGHNA, CDR2 YSLEER. The CDR3 contains 15 residues. The CDR3 coding sequence is TGCGCCAGCAGCCAAGATTACAGAGGAAACTATGGCTACACCTTC. It translates to CASSQDYRGNYGYTF.

This CDR3 is CASSLVSLYGTDTQYF. In DNA form, the CDR3 reads TGTGCCAGCAGCTTGGTATCGCTATACGGGACAGATACGCAGTATTTT. The rearrangement uses TRBV5-4 and TRBJ2-3; no firm D call. Germline V CDR1 and CDR2: SGHNT, YYREEE (reference sequence). The CDR3 has 16 residues. V was trimmed by 0 bases and J by 3 bases, leaving 14 bases between them.

The chain couples TRBV7-2 to TRBJ2-7; 7 bases align to TRBD1. Looked up from germline, CDR1 is SGHTA and CDR2 is FQGNSA. J lost 2 bases, V lost 0 bases, and 4 bases had no gene match. This CDR3 has 15 residues. The CDR3 coding sequence is TGTGCCAGCAGCTTAGCGACAGGGCTAACCTACGAGCAGTACTTC. Protein product: CASSLATGLTYEQYF.

The chain combines TRBV7-2 with TRBJ2-2; a weak D match, TRBD1 (5 bases). Germline values: CDR1 SGHTA, CDR2 FQGNSA. The germline V and J ends were trimmed by 1 base and 13 bases, with 13 bases remaining between them. This CDR3 region has 13 residues. CDR3 bases: TGTGCCAGCAGCTTAGAGACAGTGGGTATGCTGTTTTTT. This encodes CASSLETVGMLFF. Drawing the rest from reference TRBV7-2 and TRBJ2-2, the complete variable domain is GAGVSQSPSNKVTEKGKDVELRCDPISGHTALYWYRQSLGQGLEFLIYFQGNSAPDKSGLPSDRFSAERTGGSVSTLTIQRTQQEDSAVYLCASSLETVGMLFFGEGSRLTVL.